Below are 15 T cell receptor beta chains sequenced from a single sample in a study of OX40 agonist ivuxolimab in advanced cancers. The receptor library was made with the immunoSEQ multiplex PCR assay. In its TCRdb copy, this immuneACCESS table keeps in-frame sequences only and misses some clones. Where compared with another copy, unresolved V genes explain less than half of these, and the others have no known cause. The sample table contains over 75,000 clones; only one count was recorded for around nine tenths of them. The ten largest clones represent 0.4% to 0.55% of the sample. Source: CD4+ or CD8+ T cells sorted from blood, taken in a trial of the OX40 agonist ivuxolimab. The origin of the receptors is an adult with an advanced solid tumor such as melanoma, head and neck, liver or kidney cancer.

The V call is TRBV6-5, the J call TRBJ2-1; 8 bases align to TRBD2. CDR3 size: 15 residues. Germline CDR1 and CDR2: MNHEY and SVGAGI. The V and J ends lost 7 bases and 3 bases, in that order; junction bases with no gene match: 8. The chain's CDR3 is CASIKSGGVYNEQFF. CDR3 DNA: TGTGCCAGCATTAAGAGCGGGGGAGTCTACAATGAGCAGTTCTTC.

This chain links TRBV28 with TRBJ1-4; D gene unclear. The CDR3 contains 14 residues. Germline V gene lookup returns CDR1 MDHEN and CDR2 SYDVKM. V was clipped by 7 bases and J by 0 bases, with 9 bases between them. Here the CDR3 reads CASTSGATNEKLFF. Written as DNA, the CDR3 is TGTGCCAGCACCTCGGGAGCAACTAATGAAAAACTGTTTTTT.

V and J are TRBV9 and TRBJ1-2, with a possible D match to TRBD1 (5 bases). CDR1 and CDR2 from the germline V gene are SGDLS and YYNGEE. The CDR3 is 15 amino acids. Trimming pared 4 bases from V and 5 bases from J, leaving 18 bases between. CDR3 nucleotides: TGTGCCAGCAGCCTTGGGGAGGGGCCTTTATATGGCTACACCTTC. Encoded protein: CASSLGEGPLYGYTF.

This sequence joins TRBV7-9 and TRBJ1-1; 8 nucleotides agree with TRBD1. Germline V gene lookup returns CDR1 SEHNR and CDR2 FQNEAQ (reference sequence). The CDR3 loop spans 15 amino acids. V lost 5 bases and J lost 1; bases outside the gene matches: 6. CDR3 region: CASSMIQGANTEAFF. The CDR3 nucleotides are TGTGCCAGCAGCATGATTCAGGGGGCGAACACTGAAGCTTTCTTT.

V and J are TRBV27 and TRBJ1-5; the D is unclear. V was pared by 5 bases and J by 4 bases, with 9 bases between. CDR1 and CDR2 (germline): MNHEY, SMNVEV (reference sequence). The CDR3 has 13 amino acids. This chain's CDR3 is CASSPLHNQPQHF. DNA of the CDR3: TGTGCCAGCAGTCCCCTTCATAATCAGCCCCAGCATTTT.

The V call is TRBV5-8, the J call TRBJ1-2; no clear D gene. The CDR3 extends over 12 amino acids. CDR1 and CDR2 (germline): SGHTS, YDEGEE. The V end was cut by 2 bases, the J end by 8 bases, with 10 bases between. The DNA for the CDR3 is TGTGCCAGCAGCTTTGGGTCGGGCGGCTACACCTTC. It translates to CASSFGSGGYTF.

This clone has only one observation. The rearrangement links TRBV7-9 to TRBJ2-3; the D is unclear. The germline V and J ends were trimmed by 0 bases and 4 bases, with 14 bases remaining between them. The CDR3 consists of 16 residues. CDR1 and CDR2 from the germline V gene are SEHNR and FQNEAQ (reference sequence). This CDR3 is CASSLARGPEADTQYF. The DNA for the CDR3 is TGTGCCAGCAGCTTAGCCCGCGGCCCAGAGGCAGATACGCAGTATTTT. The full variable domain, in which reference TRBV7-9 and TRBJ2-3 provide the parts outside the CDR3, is DTGVSQNPRHKITKRGQNVTFRCDPISEHNRLYWYRQTLGQGPEFLTYFQNEAQLEKSRLLSDRFSAERPKGSFSTLEIQRTEQGDSAMYLCASSLARGPEADTQYFGPGTRLTVL.

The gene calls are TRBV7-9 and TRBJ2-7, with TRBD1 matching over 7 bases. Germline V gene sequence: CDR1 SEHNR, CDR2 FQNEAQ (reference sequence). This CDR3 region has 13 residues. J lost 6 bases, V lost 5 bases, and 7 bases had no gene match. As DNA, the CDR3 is TGTGCCAGCAGCGCCGGGACAGTGTTCGAGCAGTACTTC. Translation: CASSAGTVFEQYF.

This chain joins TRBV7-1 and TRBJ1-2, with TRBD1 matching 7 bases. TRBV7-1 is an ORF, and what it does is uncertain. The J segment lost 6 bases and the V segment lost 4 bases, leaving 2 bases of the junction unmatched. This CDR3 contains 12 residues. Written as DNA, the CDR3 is TGTGCCAGCAGCTTACAGGGGCATGGCTACACCTTC. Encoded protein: CASSLQGHGYTF.

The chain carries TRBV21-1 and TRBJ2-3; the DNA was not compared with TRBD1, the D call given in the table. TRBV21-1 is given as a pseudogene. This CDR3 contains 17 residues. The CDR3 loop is CASSKERGQARTDTQYF. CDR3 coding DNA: TGTGCCAGCAGCAAAGAGAGAGGACAGGCCCGCACAGATACGCAGTATTTT.

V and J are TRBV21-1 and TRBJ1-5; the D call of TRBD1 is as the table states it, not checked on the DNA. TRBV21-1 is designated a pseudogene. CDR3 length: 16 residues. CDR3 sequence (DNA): TGTGCCAGCAGCAAAGAGGGAAGGGGGCGGAATCAGCCCCAGCATTTT. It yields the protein CASSKEGRGRNQPQHF.

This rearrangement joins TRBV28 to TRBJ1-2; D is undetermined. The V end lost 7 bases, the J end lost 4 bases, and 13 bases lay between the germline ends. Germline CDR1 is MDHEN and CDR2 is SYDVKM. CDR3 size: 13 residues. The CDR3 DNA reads TGTGCCAGCAACACCGGCGGACTCTATGGCTACACCTTC. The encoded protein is CASNTGGLYGYTF.

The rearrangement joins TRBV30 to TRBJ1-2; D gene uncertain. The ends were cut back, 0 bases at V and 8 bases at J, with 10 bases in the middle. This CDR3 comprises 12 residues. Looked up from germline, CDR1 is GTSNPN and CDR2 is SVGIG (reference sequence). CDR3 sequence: CAWSVGGLGYTF. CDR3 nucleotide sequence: TGTGCCTGGAGTGTAGGAGGATTGGGCTACACCTTC.

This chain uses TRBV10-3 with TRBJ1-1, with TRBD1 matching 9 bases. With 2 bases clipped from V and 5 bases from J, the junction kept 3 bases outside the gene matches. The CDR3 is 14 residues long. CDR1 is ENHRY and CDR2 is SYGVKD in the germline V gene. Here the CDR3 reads CAISEDRGSTEAFF. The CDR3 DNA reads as TGTGCCATCAGTGAGGACAGGGGGTCGACTGAAGCTTTCTTT.

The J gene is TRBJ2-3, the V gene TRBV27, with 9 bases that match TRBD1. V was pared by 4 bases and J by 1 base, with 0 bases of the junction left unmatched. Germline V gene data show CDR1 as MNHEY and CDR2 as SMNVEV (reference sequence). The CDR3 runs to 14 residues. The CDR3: CASSYRGRTDTQYF. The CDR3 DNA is TGTGCCAGCAGTTACAGGGGGCGCACAGATACGCAGTATTTT.